Listed here is a single T cell receptor (beta chain). Germline-derived CDR1 and CDR2 are SQVTM and ANQGSEA. V lost 3 bases to trimming and J lost 4 bases, with 16 bases between them. This CDR3 is built from 15 residues. Standard classification criteria confirmed type 1 or type 2 diabetes in all patients. The sample is drawn from a study of type 1 and type 2 diabetes patients. Study at large: The cohort mixed type 1 diabetes, type 2 diabetes and nondiabetic donors.

The PCR template was genomic DNA. The TCR beta CDR3 region was amplified using 30 forward and 13 reverse primers. In TCRdb, the multiplex PCR reads were re-called with MiXCR into one record per CDR3 protein. The sample holds about 270,000 distinct CDR3 sequences; more than 40% are singletons and the top ten take roughly an eighth. The chain links TRBV29-1 to TRBJ2-1; D may be TRBD2 (5 bases). Input material: peripheral blood mononuclear cells (PBMCs). The TCR originated in a man in his late teens or twenties with type 2 diabetes. Here the CDR3 reads CSVEGGPQTYNEQFF. The DNA of the CDR3 is TGCAGCGTTGAGGGCGGGCCCCAAACTTACAATGAGCAGTTCTTC.